This TCR beta chain was profiled in a study of CXCR3-negative and CXCR3-positive naive CD8 T cells. As for this clonotype: Its antigen is still unknown.

Study-wide findings and caveats: Hydrophobicity was higher for TRB CDR3s found in CXCR3-positive naive cells than in CXCR3-negative naive cells. Similar TRBV-TRBJ usage was seen in naive cells (both CXCR3-negative and CXCR3-positive), but memory cells differed.

The CDR3 consists of 13 residues. Germline V lookup: CDR1 SEHNR, CDR2 FQNEAQ (reference sequence). All TRB cDNA libraries came from 5' RACE performed with UMI labels. TCRdb re-called the 5' RACE reads and shows each CDR3 protein once, DNA omitted. The sample holds about 90,000 distinct CDR3 sequences. The sequencing input was naive CXCR3- CD8+ T cells from blood. The subset denotes: CD45RO-CCR7+CD27+CD95- naive CD8+ T cells lacking CXCR3 (TNR3-). The TCR sequence derives from a human donor in good health. Some clones in this sample may be carry-over from other donors' samples. The chain recombines TRBV7-9 with TRBJ1-2. This CDR3 is CASSRMADYGYTF.